What follows are 20 T cell receptor beta chains derived from one specimen sequenced in a study of T cell changes during pregnancy in multiple sclerosis. Clones were sequenced by immunoSEQ multiplex PCR, and TCRdb holds only the in-frame ones, with some missing. This table has 45,000 to 55,000 clones, about 90% appearing once. The sequences come from peripheral blood, collected in the first trimester of pregnancy. The source of these receptors is a female donor with multiple sclerosis, enrolled in a pregnancy study.

The chain employs TRBV4-1 and TRBJ1-4, with 7 bases aligning to TRBD1. Germline values: CDR1 MGHRA, CDR2 YSYEKL. Losses at the gene ends were 0 bases for V and 10 bases for J; bases not matched to a gene: 14. The CDR3 spans 17 residues. CDR3 loop: CASSQEGTGRGRGKLFF. The CDR3 DNA sequence: TGCGCCAGCAGCCAAGAGGGAACGGGTAGGGGGCGAGGAAAACTGTTTTTT.

The chain carries TRBV7-9 and TRBJ2-7; 11 nucleotides agree with TRBD1. CDR3 length: 14 amino acids. Trimming took 5 bases from V and 2 from J; bases not matched to a gene: 2. In germline, CDR1 is SEHNR, CDR2 FQNEAQ (reference sequence). CDR3 sequence reads: CASSPGQGAYEQYF. CDR3 bases: TGTGCCAGCAGCCCGGGACAGGGGGCCTACGAGCAGTACTTC. The entire variable domain, with the rest obtained from reference TRBV7-9 and TRBJ2-7, is as follows: DTGVSQNPRHKITKRGQNVTFRCDPISEHNRLYWYRQTLGQGPEFLTYFQNEAQLEKSRLLSDRFSAERPKGSFSTLEIQRTEQGDSAMYLCASSPGQGAYEQYFGPGTRLTVT.

V and J are TRBV7-9 and TRBJ1-2; TRBD1 aligns across 7 bases. Trimming removed 1 base from V and 8 bases from J; junction bases left unmatched: 7. From germline, CDR1 is SEHNR and CDR2 FQNEAQ (reference sequence). The length of the CDR3 is 14 residues. CDR3 sequence (DNA): TGTGCCAGCAGCTTAGGGTACAGGGGAGAGGGCTACACCTTC. Translating gives CASSLGYRGEGYTF.

The chain links TRBV7-2 to TRBJ2-5; D not resolved. This CDR3 has 11 residues. Trimming removed 5 bases from V and 5 bases from J, with 6 bases in between. CDR1 is SGHTA and CDR2 is FQGNSA in the germline V gene. The CDR3 coding sequence is TGTGCCAGCAGCATATTGGAGACCCAGTACTTC. Its translation is CASSILETQYF.

The CDR3 here is CASSLRGVREKLFF. The CDR3 region has the DNA TGTGCCAGCAGCTTGCGGGGGGTTAGGGAAAAACTGTTTTTT. This chain joins TRBV5-8 and TRBJ1-4, with D tentatively TRBD1 (5 bases). CDR1 and CDR2 (germline): SGHTS, YDEGEE. This CDR3 has 14 amino acids. V lost 1 base, J lost 8 bases, and 12 bases lay in between.

The CDR3 spells CASSPAGASEKLFF. The CDR3 nucleotides are TGCGCCAGCAGCCCTGCAGGGGCGAGTGAAAAACTGTTTTTT. The chain has TRBV5-1 and TRBJ1-4, with TRBD1 as a possible D gene (6 bases). There are 14 residues in the CDR3. CDR1 and CDR2 (germline): SGHRS, YFSETQ. V gave up 4 bases and J gave up 7 bases, with 14 bases separating them.

This clone was picked up one time. V and J are TRBV28 and TRBJ2-5; 7 nucleotides line up with TRBD2. There are 14 residues in the CDR3. Germline V gives CDR1 MDHEN, CDR2 SYDVKM. Unmatched junction bases numbered 7, after V lost 6 bases and J lost 3 bases. CDR3 protein: CASRHAGEEETQYF. The CDR3 DNA follows: TGTGCCAGCAGGCACGCGGGGGAGGAAGAGACCCAGTACTTC.

The rearrangement links TRBV6-4 to TRBJ2-3, with D possibly being TRBD1 (5 bases). The CDR3 loop spans 13 amino acids. The V and J ends lost 3 bases and 2 bases respectively, with 6 bases between them. Germline-derived CDR1 and CDR2 are MRHNA and SNTAGT. The CDR3 loop reads CASSEGDTDTQYF. The CDR3 DNA reads TGTGCCAGCAGTGAAGGGGACACAGATACGCAGTATTTT.

The CDR3 spells CASSRSLETQYF. In DNA form, the CDR3 reads TGTGCCAGCAGTCGGTCCTTAGAGACCCAGTACTTC. The genes are TRBV6-5 and TRBJ2-5; D gene unclear. The V end was cut by 5 bases, the J end by 4 bases, with 8 bases between. This CDR3 has 12 amino acids. The germline V gene encodes CDR1 MNHEY and CDR2 SVGAGI.

The rearrangement uses TRBV10-1 and TRBJ2-7; possible D gene TRBD1, 6 bases. V lost 0 bases to trimming and J lost 2 bases, with 11 bases between them. The CDR3 runs to 15 residues. Germline V gene data show CDR1 as WNHNN and CDR2 as SYGVQD (reference sequence). CDR3 bases: TGCGCCAGCAGTGAGTCGGGGGCGGCGGCCTACGAGCAGTACTTC. Amino acids: CASSESGAAAYEQYF.

The chain is built from TRBV9 and TRBJ1-4, with D possibly being TRBD1 (6 bases). The V gene lost 3 bases and the J gene lost 8 bases, with 17 bases spanning the gap. The CDR3 is 15 amino acids. Germline values: CDR1 SGDLS, CDR2 YYNGEE. The CDR3 protein is CASSARQDRTEKLFF. The DNA of the CDR3 is TGTGCCAGCAGCGCCCGACAGGATCGAACCGAAAAACTGTTTTTT.

The chain joins TRBV5-1 to TRBJ2-6; D is perhaps TRBD1 (6 bases). CDR1 and CDR2 (germline): SGHRS, YFSETQ. This CDR3 spans 16 amino acids. V lost 7 bases and J lost 4, with 18 bases in between. The CDR3 spells CASSPTTGSGANVLTF. CDR3 bases: TGCGCCAGCTCCCCTACCACAGGGAGCGGGGCCAACGTCCTGACTTTC. The variable domain in full, with the rest retrieved from reference TRBV5-1 and TRBJ2-6, is KAGVTQTPRYLIKTRGQQVTLSCSPISGHRSVSWYQQTPGQGLQFLFEYFSETQRNKGNFPGRFSGRQFSNSRSEMNVSTLELGDSALYLCASSPTTGSGANVLTFGAGSRLTVL.

The chain has TRBV7-2 and TRBJ1-6; D ambiguous. This CDR3 comprises 15 residues. The germline gives CDR1 SGHTA, CDR2 FQGNSA. V lost 4 bases and J lost 6, with 13 bases in between. The CDR3 nucleotides are TGTGCCAGCAGCTACCAACGGTTATTTAATTCACCCCTCCACTTT. It is translated as CASSYQRLFNSPLHF.

The CDR3 spells CASSRTGTTFSSSYEQYF. As DNA, the CDR3 is TGTGCCAGCAGCCGTACAGGGACCACATTTAGCTCTTCCTACGAGCAGTACTTC. The chain joins TRBV11-2 to TRBJ2-7, with D possibly being TRBD1 (6 bases). V shed 5 bases and J shed 1 base, with 24 bases lying between them. This CDR3 has 18 residues. CDR1 and CDR2 (germline): SGHAT, FQNNGV.

The chain joins TRBV30 to TRBJ1-3; D not resolved. The germline V and J ends were trimmed by 4 bases and 2 bases, with 9 bases remaining between them. CDR3 length equals 13 residues. Looked up from germline, CDR1 is GTSNPN and CDR2 is SVGIG (reference sequence). CDR3 bases: TGTGCCTGGAAGTTTGCAGCTGGAAACACCATATATTTT. Its protein product is CAWKFAAGNTIYF.

The CDR3 reads CASSLTSGGYNEQFF. CDR3 coding DNA: TGTGCCAGCAGTTTGACTAGCGGGGGGTACAATGAGCAGTTCTTC. The chain combines TRBV28 with TRBJ2-1; TRBD2 agrees at 13 bases. CDR1 is MDHEN, CDR2 SYDVKM, per germline. The CDR3 has 15 residues. With V trimmed by 3 bases and J by 4 bases, 0 bases remained unmatched.

The V and J genes are TRBV5-4 and TRBJ2-2; D is uncertain. Looked up from germline, CDR1 is SGHNT and CDR2 is YYREEE (reference sequence). Trimming pared 4 bases from V and 0 bases from J, leaving 7 bases between. The CDR3 covers 14 residues. The CDR3, as DNA: TGTGCCAGCAGCGGCACTACGAACACCGGGGAGCTGTTTTTT. The encoded protein is CASSGTTNTGELFF. The full variable domain, completed using reference TRBV5-4 and TRBJ2-2, is ETGVTQSPTHLIKTRGQQVTLRCSSQSGHNTVSWYQQALGQGPQFIFQYYREEENGRGNFPPRFSGLQFPNYSSELNVNALELDDSALYLCASSGTTNTGELFFGEGSRLTVL.

In this sample, this clone turned up a few times. The chain carries TRBV6-1 and TRBJ2-5; 10 positions agree with TRBD2. V was clipped by 0 bases and J by 2 bases; unmatched bases: 0. The CDR3 loop spans 15 amino acids. Germline values: CDR1 MNHNS, CDR2 SASEGT. CDR3 bases: TGTGCCAGCAGTGAAGCTAGCGGGGGGCAAGAGACCCAGTACTTC. Its protein is CASSEASGGQETQYF.

The V call is TRBV7-3, the J call TRBJ2-2, with a tentative D call TRBD1 (6 bases). Germline V lookup: CDR1 SGHTA, CDR2 FQGTGA. The V end lost 4 bases, the J end lost 1 base, and 13 bases lay between the germline ends. The CDR3 has 16 residues. The CDR3 sequence is CASSSSGTQNTGELFF. In DNA form, the CDR3 reads TGTGCCAGCAGCTCCTCCGGGACACAGAACACCGGGGAGCTGTTTTTT.

This clone was seen more than once but under ten times. The chain employs TRBV5-4 and TRBJ2-7; 9 bases align to TRBD1. The CDR3 loop spans 14 amino acids. Per the germline V gene, CDR1 is SGHNT and CDR2 is YYREEE (reference sequence). The junction had 8 bases not matched to a gene; V was cut back by 4 bases and J by 6 bases. In nucleotides, the CDR3 is TGTGCCAGCAGCCCGGGACAGGGATTCGGCGAGCAGTACTTC. This translates into CASSPGQGFGEQYF.